The 23 T cell receptor beta chains below come from one sample, sequenced in a study of T cell changes during pregnancy in multiple sclerosis. Measured with immunoSEQ multiplex PCR; TCRdb has only the in-frame clones, and not every one. This sample has some 85,000 clones; more than 90% occur once, and the top ten carry roughly 1.2%. The specimen was peripheral blood, collected in the second trimester of pregnancy. These receptors all stem from a female donor with multiple sclerosis, enrolled in a pregnancy study.

The genes are TRBV19 and TRBJ1-5, with 10 bases lining up with TRBD1. CDR1 and CDR2 from the germline V gene are LNHDA and SQIVND (reference sequence). The J segment lost 5 bases and the V segment lost 3 bases, leaving 10 bases of the junction unmatched. CDR3 size: 17 residues. CDR3 in DNA: TGTGCCAGTAGTATCCCGTCCCCCGACAGGGGGCATCAGCCCCAGCATTTT. Translation: CASSIPSPDRGHQPQHF.

The chain is built from TRBV7-9 and TRBJ2-2; 13 bases fit TRBD2. CDR1 and CDR2 (germline): SEHNR, FQNEAQ (reference sequence). There are 18 residues in the CDR3. The J segment lost 7 bases and the V segment lost 4 bases, leaving 12 bases of the junction unmatched. The DNA for the CDR3 is TGTGCCAGCAGCTCACTAGTCACCGGGACTAGCGGGGTCGGGGAGCTGTTTTTT. Amino acids: CASSSLVTGTSGVGELFF.

The chain has TRBV28 and TRBJ2-1; no clear D. The CDR3 spans 17 residues. Germline values: CDR1 MDHEN, CDR2 SYDVKM. V shed 5 bases and J shed 1 base, with 18 bases lying between them. CDR3 residues: CASSPVRSPTSYNEQFF. The CDR3, as DNA: TGTGCCAGCAGTCCGGTCAGGTCCCCAACGTCCTACAATGAGCAGTTCTTC.

This chain uses TRBV13 with TRBJ2-7; TRBD1 aligns across 9 bases. The germline V gene has CDR1 PRHDT and CDR2 FYEKMQ (reference sequence). The CDR3 length is 16 residues. Trimming took 1 base from V and 1 from J; bases not matched to a gene: 5. The CDR3, as DNA: TGTGCCAGCAGCTTAGTGGGACAGGGAAATTCCTACGAGCAGTACTTC. Translated, it gives CASSLVGQGNSYEQYF. Full variable domain (missing parts from reference TRBV13 and TRBJ2-7): AAGVIQSPRHLIKEKRETATLKCYPIPRHDTVYWYQQGPGQDPQFLISFYEKMQSDKGSIPDRFSAQQFSDYHSELNMSSLELGDSALYFCASSLVGQGNSYEQYFGPGTRLTVT.

This rearrangement joins TRBV19 to TRBJ1-4; perhaps TRBD1 as D (5 bases). The germline V gene encodes CDR1 LNHDA and CDR2 SQIVND (reference sequence). V shed 7 bases and J shed 1 base, with 10 bases lying between them. The CDR3 covers 14 residues. As DNA, the CDR3 is TGTGCCAGTACCGCGACAGTAACTAATGAAAAACTGTTTTTT. Amino acids: CASTATVTNEKLFF.

The rearrangement uses TRBV27 and TRBJ2-5; TRBD1 matches 8 bases. The germline gives CDR1 MNHEY, CDR2 SMNVEV (reference sequence). Trimming cost V 6 bases and J 9 bases; bases outside gene matches: 9. The CDR3 sequence is 13 residues long. CDR3 protein: CASRDRGPGPQYF. The CDR3 coding sequence is TGTGCCAGCAGAGACAGGGGCCCAGGGCCCCAGTACTTC.

This chain links TRBV5-6 with TRBJ2-3, with TRBD1 identical over 8 bases. CDR1 is SGHDT, CDR2 YYEEEE, per germline. J lost 2 bases, V lost 4 bases, and 6 bases had no gene match. The CDR3 sequence is 15 residues long. This chain's CDR3 is CASSLRTGPTDTQYF. In DNA form, the CDR3 reads TGTGCCAGCAGCCTTCGGACAGGGCCCACAGATACGCAGTATTTT.

The gene calls are TRBV9 and TRBJ2-5, with 8 bases aligning to TRBD2. This CDR3 is built from 13 residues. CDR1 is SGDLS, CDR2 YYNGEE, per germline. The V and J ends lost 5 bases and 5 bases, in that order; junction bases with no gene match: 5. In DNA form, the CDR3 reads TGTGCCAGCAGAGCAACTAGCGGCGAGACCCAGTACTTC. Protein product: CASRATSGETQYF. The entire variable domain, with the rest obtained from reference TRBV9 and TRBJ2-5, is as follows: DSGVTQTPKHLITATGQRVTLRCSPRSGDLSVYWYQQSLDQGLQFLIQYYNGEERAKGNILERFSAQQFPDLHSELNLSSLELGDSALYFCASRATSGETQYFGPGTRLLVL.

This chain connects TRBV28 to TRBJ2-7; 11 bases are shared with TRBD2. The CDR3 loop spans 18 amino acids. Trimming removed 4 bases from V and 3 bases from J; junction bases left unmatched: 14. CDR1 is MDHEN, CDR2 SYDVKM, per germline. The CDR3 DNA sequence: TGTGCCAGCAGTTCATTAGCGGGAGGGCCTGTCAATTTCTACGAGCAGTACTTC. It specifies CASSSLAGGPVNFYEQYF.

The genes are TRBV19 and TRBJ1-1, with D uncertain. V was trimmed by 10 bases and J by 7 bases, leaving 13 bases between them. The germline gives CDR1 LNHDA, CDR2 SQIVND (reference sequence). The CDR3 runs 11 residues. CDR3 loop: CATFKLDEAFF. CDR3 DNA sequence: TGTGCCACCTTTAAGTTAGATGAAGCTTTCTTT.

In regard to this clone: A junction end diverges from the germline sequence, so it may reflect a read error. J is TRBJ1-4 and V is TRBV28, with a tentative D call TRBD1 (5 bases). CDR3 size: 14 residues. Germline values: CDR1 MDHEN, CDR2 SYDVKM. The CDR3 DNA is TGTGCCAGCAGTTTATTGGGCAGGGCTGAAACACTGTTTTTT. Its translation is CASSLLGRAETLFF.

This chain links TRBV18 with TRBJ2-5, with 8 bases aligning to TRBD1. From germline, CDR1 is KGHSH and CDR2 LQKENI. The CDR3 sequence is 15 residues long. V lost 3 bases to trimming and J lost 5 bases; unmatched junction nucleotides: 8. CDR3 coding DNA: TGTGCCAGCTCACCGGCGACAGGGGCTAGCGAGACCCAGTACTTC. It translates to CASSPATGASETQYF.

This clone has only one observation. The chain employs TRBV7-2 and TRBJ1-3, with unresolved D. Per the germline V gene, CDR1 is SGHTA and CDR2 is FQGNSA. Trimming cost V 5 bases and J 4 bases, with 15 bases left between them. There are 15 residues in the CDR3. CDR3 DNA: TGTGCCAGCAGCCCCAAACTGGGCTCGGGAAACACCATATATTTT. Protein product: CASSPKLGSGNTIYF.

V gene TRBV6-1 combines with J gene TRBJ2-1, with TRBD2 identical over 8 bases. Germline CDR1 reads MNHNS; CDR2 reads SASEGT. This CDR3 is built from 16 residues. J lost 4 bases, V lost 4 bases, and 9 bases had no gene match. In DNA form, the CDR3 reads TGTGCCAGCAGTGTGCGAGCGGGAGAAAGGTACAATGAGCAGTTCTTC. Amino acids: CASSVRAGERYNEQFF.

CDR3 residues: CASSLGLAGASSRYEQYF. CDR3 coding DNA: TGCGCCAGCAGCTTGGGTCTAGCGGGAGCAAGTTCTCGCTACGAGCAGTACTTC. The chain employs TRBV5-1 and TRBJ2-7, with 10 bases matching TRBD2. The V gene end was trimmed by 0 bases and the J gene end by 3 bases; junction bases not matched to a gene: 12. Germline lookup yields CDR1 SGHRS and CDR2 YFSETQ. The CDR3 runs to 18 residues.

The CDR3 loop reads CASRKLAGAYNEQFF. Written as DNA, the CDR3 is TGTGCCAGCAGAAAACTAGCGGGGGCCTACAATGAGCAGTTCTTC. J is TRBJ2-1 and V is TRBV6-5; 11 bases map to TRBD2. Germline-derived CDR1 and CDR2 are MNHEY and SVGAGI. The junction had 3 bases not matched to a gene; V was cut back by 6 bases and J by 2 bases. The CDR3 is made up of 15 amino acids.

The rearrangement uses TRBV5-1 and TRBJ2-1; the match to TRBD1 covers 8 bases. Germline V CDR1 and CDR2: SGHRS, YFSETQ. The CDR3 contains 14 residues. With 0 bases clipped from V and 7 bases from J, the junction kept 3 bases outside the gene matches. CDR3 loop: CASSLEQGVNEQFF. The CDR3 coding sequence is TGCGCCAGCAGCTTGGAACAGGGGGTGAATGAGCAGTTCTTC.

This clone was seen a few times. The chain recombines TRBV7-6 with TRBJ1-1; D is unclear. V gave up 1 base and J gave up 3 bases, with 6 bases separating them. The germline CDR1 and CDR2 sequences are SGHVS and FNYEAQ. This CDR3 contains 13 residues. The CDR3 DNA is TGTGCCAGCAGCTTAGGACTACACACTGAAGCTTTCTTT. It translates to CASSLGLHTEAFF.

CDR3 nucleotide sequence: TGTGCCAGTAAAGTATGGGAGTACGACAATGAGCAGTTCTTC. This codes for CASKVWEYDNEQFF. The chain recombines TRBV19 with TRBJ2-1; possible D gene TRBD2, 5 bases. The CDR3 is 14 residues long. Germline lookup yields CDR1 LNHDA and CDR2 SQIVND (reference sequence). Trimming shortened V by 7 bases and J by 5 bases, and 15 bases separated the two germline ends.

V and J are TRBV2 and TRBJ2-1, with TRBD2 matching 8 bases. The germline V gene encodes CDR1 SNHLY and CDR2 FYNNEI. CDR3 length: 13 residues. V shed 9 bases and J 5 bases; nucleotides not matched to a gene: 6. The CDR3 loop is CASKRELDNEQFF. CDR3 nucleotides: TGTGCCAGTAAGCGGGAGTTGGACAATGAGCAGTTCTTC.

The CDR3 coding sequence is TGCGCCAGCAGCTTGGGACTCCCGTCCTACGAGCAGTACTTC. Translation gives CASSLGLPSYEQYF. The gene calls are TRBV5-1 and TRBJ2-7; D ambiguous. This CDR3 is 14 amino acids long. Germline CDR1 reads SGHRS; CDR2 reads YFSETQ. Trimming cost V 0 bases and J 1 base, with 8 bases left between them.

This clone was counted a single time. The CDR3 sequence: CASSRDSPVRELFF. CDR3 nucleotide sequence: TGCGCCAGCAGTCGGGACAGTCCAGTGCGGGAGCTGTTTTTT. The V call is TRBV5-1, the J call TRBJ2-2, with TRBD1 identical over 7 bases. The CDR3 covers 14 residues. Germline CDR1 reads SGHRS; CDR2 reads YFSETQ. J was trimmed by 9 bases and V by 5 bases; bases with no gene match: 10.

This clone was seen a single time. This chain links TRBV6-1 with TRBJ2-2; possible D gene TRBD1, 6 bases. Germline CDR1 MNHNS, CDR2 SASEGT. V was clipped by 4 bases and J by 2 bases, with 8 bases between them. This CDR3 comprises 14 residues. The CDR3 here is CASSAGVNTGELFF. CDR3 DNA: TGTGCCAGCAGTGCAGGGGTAAACACCGGGGAGCTGTTTTTT.